Each of the 29 T cell receptor beta chains below was sequenced from the same sample in a study of T-cell reconstitution after alpha-beta-depleted transplantation in children. The authors prepared the TCRbeta library with unique molecular identifiers. One entry per CDR3 protein, called by TCRdb with MiXCR from the PCR reads. The data show 550,000 to 800,000 distinct CDR3 sequences, with under 15% seen just once and 0.65% to 0.9% held by the top ten. Source: PBMCs, taken before TCRalphabeta/CD19-depleted stem cell transplant. The receptors derive from a girl aged 2-9 years with congenital amegakaryocytic thrombocytopenia, due to receive a stem cell transplant.

This clonotype was detected ten times or more. The chain couples TRBV6-5 to TRBJ2-7; D not resolved. Trimming took 0 bases from V and 4 from J, leaving 10 bases between them. Germline V CDR1 and CDR2: MNHEY, SVGAGI. This CDR3 has 14 amino acids. DNA of the CDR3: TGTGCCAGCAGTTACTCGATTATGGGGTACGAGCAGTACTTC. As protein: CASSYSIMGYEQYF.

A few counts support this clonotype. V and J are TRBV20-1 and TRBJ2-1; TRBD2 aligns across 7 bases. V shed 2 bases, J shed 7 bases, and the junction held 11 bases outside the gene matches. CDR3 length equals 15 residues. The germline gives CDR1 DFQATT, CDR2 SNEGSKA (reference sequence). Here the CDR3 reads CSARSLAASYNEQFF. Written as DNA, the CDR3 is TGCAGTGCTAGATCCCTAGCGGCCTCTTATAATGAGCAGTTCTTC.

This chain uses TRBV20-1 with TRBJ2-7; TRBD2 agrees at 10 bases. J gave up 3 bases and V 4 bases, and 9 bases lay outside the gene matches. This CDR3 is 15 amino acids long. CDR1 DFQATT and CDR2 SNEGSKA come from the germline V gene (reference sequence). The CDR3 region is CSATMLAGEIYEQYF. As DNA, the CDR3 is TGCAGTGCTACCATGCTAGCGGGAGAGATCTACGAGCAGTACTTC.

The V and J genes are TRBV7-3 and TRBJ2-1, with 10 bases lining up with TRBD1. This CDR3 spans 15 amino acids. V dropped 1 base and J dropped 5; count of bases not matched to a gene: 2. The germline V gene has CDR1 SGHTA and CDR2 FQGTGA. The CDR3 coding sequence is TGTGCCAGCAGCTTAATGGGGACAGGGGACAATGAGCAGTTCTTC. This gives the protein CASSLMGTGDNEQFF.

This chain links TRBV7-9 with TRBJ2-2; possibly TRBD2 for D (5 bases). The CDR3 spans 15 residues. Germline V gives CDR1 SEHNR, CDR2 FQNEAQ (reference sequence). The germline V and J ends were trimmed by 2 bases and 6 bases, with 13 bases remaining between them. DNA for the CDR3: TGTGCCAGCAGCTTATTCGGAGGTGAATCCGGGGAGCTGTTTTTT. Residues: CASSLFGGESGELFF.

In this sample, this clonotype turned up many times. This rearrangement joins TRBV29-1 to TRBJ2-4, with TRBD1 matching 7 bases. V lost 1 base and J lost 3; bases outside the gene matches: 9. The germline V gene encodes CDR1 SQVTM and CDR2 ANQGSEA. The CDR3 contains 16 residues. The CDR3 region is CSVEVGGQASKNIQYF. The CDR3 DNA reads TGCAGCGTTGAAGTCGGTGGACAGGCCAGCAAAAACATTCAGTACTTC.

This clonotype was observed a single time. The CDR3 carries no conserved terminal phenylalanine or tryptophan, so it likely arises from a read error. The chain combines TRBV11-3 with TRBJ2-1; D is possibly TRBD2 (6 bases). V lost 2 bases and J 9 bases, leaving 8 bases between the germline ends. Germline V gene sequence: CDR1 SGHNT, CDR2 YENEEA. This CDR3 spans 12 amino acids. This CDR3 reads CASSLRGSEQFL. Here the CDR3 DNA reads TGTGCCAGCAGCTTACGGGGGTCTGAGCAGTTCTTG.

This clonotype was recorded at least ten times. The V call is TRBV20-1, the J call TRBJ2-7; 10 bases line up with TRBD2. The V gene's germline CDR1 is DFQATT and CDR2 SNEGSKA (reference sequence). There are 13 residues in the CDR3. Trimming took 5 bases from V and 0 from J; bases not matched to a gene: 1. DNA of the CDR3: TGCAGTGCTTCTAGCGGGGGCTCCTACGAGCAGTACTTC. Its translation is CSASSGGSYEQYF.

This clonotype was counted many times. The genes are TRBV20-1 and TRBJ2-5; perhaps D is TRBD1 or TRBD2 (5 bases each). Germline V gene sequence: CDR1 DFQATT, CDR2 SNEGSKA (reference sequence). There are 13 residues in the CDR3. The V gene lost 2 bases and the J gene lost 5 bases, with 12 bases spanning the gap. CDR3 residues: CSARIVGEETQYF. The CDR3 DNA is TGCAGTGCTAGAATCGTAGGGGAGGAGACCCAGTACTTC.

This clonotype came up many times. J is TRBJ2-7 and V is TRBV5-1; D perhaps matches TRBD2 (6 bases). V shed 0 bases and J shed 2 bases, with 15 bases lying between them. CDR3 length: 16 residues. Germline lookup yields CDR1 SGHRS and CDR2 YFSETQ. This chain's CDR3 is CASSLAGPGATYEQYF. The CDR3 DNA reads as TGCGCCAGCAGCTTGGCCGGTCCGGGAGCCACCTACGAGCAGTACTTC.

The chain is built from TRBV7-8 and TRBJ2-1, with 7 bases aligning to TRBD2. This CDR3 has 16 residues. J was trimmed by 4 bases and V by 5 bases; bases with no gene match: 11. Germline V lookup: CDR1 SGHVS, CDR2 FQNEAQ. The CDR3 region has the DNA TGTGCCAGCAGCCTTCCAATTAGCGGGTTATACAATGAGCAGTTCTTC. It encodes CASSLPISGLYNEQFF.

A few counts support this clonotype. V usage is TRBV27 and J usage is TRBJ2-7; either TRBD1 or TRBD2 may fit D (5 bases each). The V end lost 3 bases, the J end lost 2 bases, and 11 bases lay between the germline ends. This CDR3 contains 14 residues. Germline V gene data show CDR1 as MNHEY and CDR2 as SMNVEV (reference sequence). CDR3 sequence reads: CASSFGAFTYEQYF. The CDR3 nucleotides read TGTGCCAGCAGTTTCGGGGCCTTCACCTACGAGCAGTACTTC.

This chain joins TRBV3-1 and TRBJ1-6, with D hard to call. The V gene lost 1 base and the J gene lost 7 bases, with 8 bases spanning the gap. The CDR3 covers 14 residues. Germline V CDR1 and CDR2: LGHDT, YNNKEL (reference sequence). CDR3: CASSQAVWNSPLHF. The DNA of the CDR3 is TGTGCCAGCAGCCAAGCAGTGTGGAATTCACCCCTCCACTTT.

CDR3 nucleotide sequence: TGTGCCAGCAGTTTTAGGGTTGTAGGGGTGGAGACCCAGTACTTC. It is translated as CASSFRVVGVETQYF. V is TRBV12-3 or TRBV12-4 and J is TRBJ2-5, with D possibly being TRBD1 (5 bases). Trimming left V 3 bases short and J 5 bases short, with 16 bases between. The CDR3 has 15 amino acids.

This clonotype was seen many times. The chain uses TRBV4-2 and TRBJ2-2; no firm D call. The CDR3 loop spans 15 amino acids. V gave up 1 base and J gave up 1 base, with 7 bases separating them. From germline, CDR1 is LGHNA and CDR2 YNFKEQ. The CDR3 region is CASSQVVLNTGELFF. CDR3 coding DNA: TGTGCCAGCAGCCAAGTGGTTTTGAACACCGGGGAGCTGTTTTTT.

This clonotype appeared a few times. This chain links TRBV20-1 with TRBJ2-3; 7 positions agree with TRBD1. The V gene end was trimmed by 6 bases and the J gene end by 4 bases; junction bases not matched to a gene: 10. The CDR3 length is 14 residues. Germline V CDR1 and CDR2: DFQATT, SNEGSKA (reference sequence). CDR3 sequence: CSAQTNRGPDTQYF. The CDR3 DNA is TGCAGTGCCCAGACCAACAGGGGCCCAGATACGCAGTATTTT.

This clonotype was picked up many times. This chain links TRBV5-1 with TRBJ1-2, with unresolved D. Per germline, CDR1 SGHRS and CDR2 YFSETQ. The CDR3 runs to 14 residues. Trimming removed 0 bases from V and 4 bases from J, with 10 bases in between. The CDR3 spells CASSLVAEPYGYTF. For the CDR3, the DNA is TGCGCCAGCAGCTTGGTGGCCGAACCCTATGGCTACACCTTC. Filled out from reference TRBV5-1 and TRBJ1-2, the complete variable domain reads KAGVTQTPRYLIKTRGQQVTLSCSPISGHRSVSWYQQTPGQGLQFLFEYFSETQRNKGNFPGRFSGRQFSNSRSEMNVSTLELGDSALYLCASSLVAEPYGYTFGSGTRLTVV.

The chain carries TRBV12-3 or TRBV12-4 and TRBJ2-1; 12 nucleotides align to TRBD2. The CDR3 spans 18 residues. V shed 2 bases, J shed 6 bases, and the junction held 11 bases outside the gene matches. CDR3 nucleotides: TGTGCCAGCAGTTTAAACCCCGCTTCTAGCGGGAGGGCCAATGAGCAGTTCTTC. Its protein is CASSLNPASSGRANEQFF.

This rearrangement joins TRBV7-9 to TRBJ2-2; D remains unclear. The CDR3 totals 12 residues. Germline V gene sequence: CDR1 SEHNR, CDR2 FQNEAQ (reference sequence). V lost 5 bases and J lost 7, with 8 bases in between. CDR3 nucleotides: TGTGCCAGCAGCCCTACAAACGGGGAGCTGTTTTTT. Translated, it gives CASSPTNGELFF.

The chain couples TRBV20-1 to TRBJ2-1, with 10 bases matching TRBD2. This CDR3 comprises 17 residues. V lost 2 bases to trimming and J lost 2 bases; unmatched junction nucleotides: 9. Germline lookup yields CDR1 DFQATT and CDR2 SNEGSKA (reference sequence). The CDR3 nucleotides read TGCAGTGCTAGACCAAACCCAACTAGCGGGGCCTACAATGAGCAGTTCTTC. It yields the protein CSARPNPTSGAYNEQFF.

This clonotype was detected a few times. The rearrangement links TRBV5-1 to TRBJ2-6; 9 bases are a match to TRBD1. From germline, CDR1 is SGHRS and CDR2 YFSETQ. The trim removed 0 bases at V and 2 bases at J, leaving 0 bases unmatched. The CDR3 extends over 16 amino acids. The CDR3, as DNA: TGCGCCAGCAGCTTGGACAGGGGGCCTGGGGCCAACGTCCTGACTTTC. Translating it yields CASSLDRGPGANVLTF.

This clonotype came up many times. V is TRBV20-1 and J is TRBJ2-5; D not resolved. Deletions cut 0 bases from V and 5 bases from J, with 10 bases between. CDR1 DFQATT and CDR2 SNEGSKA come from the germline V gene (reference sequence). CDR3 length: 13 residues. CDR3 in amino acids: CSARDTSWETQYF. The CDR3 coding sequence is TGCAGTGCTAGAGATACATCTTGGGAGACCCAGTACTTC.

The J gene is TRBJ2-1, the V gene TRBV11-1; 16 bases match TRBD2. V was clipped by 8 bases and J by 7 bases; unmatched bases: 14. In germline, CDR1 is SGHAT, CDR2 FQDESV (reference sequence). The CDR3 is 18 residues long. The DNA for the CDR3 is TGTGCCAGCGACATAGAGGGACTAGCGGGAGGGCCCTCTAATGAGCAGTTCTTC. Translation gives CASDIEGLAGGPSNEQFF.

The chain combines TRBV5-1 with TRBJ2-7; 8 nucleotides agree with TRBD2. Germline V lookup: CDR1 SGHRS, CDR2 YFSETQ. V dropped 5 bases and J dropped 2; count of bases not matched to a gene: 6. The CDR3 covers 14 residues. CDR3 loop: CASSPEREPYEQYF. In nucleotides, the CDR3 is TGCGCCAGCAGTCCTGAGCGGGAGCCCTACGAGCAGTACTTC.

The chain employs TRBV20-1 and TRBJ1-6; no reliable D call. With 3 bases removed from V and 0 bases from J, the gap between germline ends came to 9 bases. The germline gives CDR1 DFQATT, CDR2 SNEGSKA (reference sequence). The CDR3 is 15 residues long. CDR3 DNA: TGCAGTGCTAGGGAAGCGAGCTCCTATAATTCACCCCTCCACTTT. Translation: CSAREASSYNSPLHF.

This clonotype was picked up many times. The chain carries TRBV5-1 and TRBJ2-7; 14 bases map to TRBD2. This CDR3 contains 14 residues. Germline-derived CDR1 and CDR2 are SGHRS and YFSETQ. Germline trimming cut 4 bases from V and 5 bases from J; bases unmatched to any gene: 2. The CDR3 spells CASSGTSGSDEQYF. Written as DNA, the CDR3 is TGCGCCAGCAGCGGGACTAGCGGGAGTGACGAGCAGTACTTC.

The V and J genes are TRBV29-1 and TRBJ2-5, with TRBD2 identical over 10 bases. The V and J ends lost 3 bases and 4 bases, in that order; junction bases with no gene match: 2. Germline loops: CDR1 SQVTM, CDR2 ANQGSEA. This CDR3 spans 13 amino acids. The CDR3 sequence is CSVEASGRETQYF. As DNA, the CDR3 is TGCAGCGTTGAGGCTAGCGGGAGAGAGACCCAGTACTTC.

This clonotype turned up a few times. This chain joins TRBV12-3 or TRBV12-4 and TRBJ1-5; the D is unclear. The CDR3 is 12 amino acids. The ends were cut back, 7 bases at V and 4 bases at J, with 8 bases in the middle. The CDR3, as DNA: TGTGCCAGCAAGCCGGGGAATCAGCCCCAGCATTTT. Protein product: CASKPGNQPQHF.

The rearrangement joins TRBV30 to TRBJ2-1, with no clear D. The CDR3 sequence is 13 residues long. Germline V gene lookup returns CDR1 GTSNPN and CDR2 SVGIG (reference sequence). Trimming took off 2 bases at V and 2 bases at J, with 7 bases between the two ends. The CDR3: CAWSWTTYNEQFF. The CDR3 coding sequence is TGTGCCTGGAGTTGGACGACCTACAATGAGCAGTTCTTC.